The next 30 T cell receptor beta chains were all read from a single sample in a study of T cell responses to AZD1222 COVID-19 vaccine. Generated by immunoSEQ multiplex PCR, the TCRdb table keeps only in-frame clones and is missing some. The sample yields about 110,000 clones, more than 70% seen once. This specimen consisted of peripheral blood, obtained 28 days after the second AZD1222 dose. The origin of the receptors is an adult who received the AZD1222 COVID-19 vaccine.

V usage is TRBV30 and J usage is TRBJ2-3, with D perhaps matching TRBD2 (6 bases). V was trimmed by 5 bases and J by 1 base, leaving 10 bases between them. This CDR3 spans 13 amino acids. Germline CDR1 GTSNPN, CDR2 SVGIG (reference sequence). The CDR3 nucleotides are TGTGCCTGGGGCTCTAGCGGCACAGATACGCAGTATTTT. Translating it yields CAWGSSGTDTQYF.

This clone was found a few times. The chain links TRBV2 to TRBJ1-1, with D uncertain. The V end lost 0 bases, the J end lost 6 bases, and 14 bases lay between the germline ends. This CDR3 is 15 amino acids long. Germline V lookup: CDR1 SNHLY, CDR2 FYNNEI. CDR3 DNA: TGTGCCAGCAGTGAAGCAGGGCGGGGTTTCCCTGAAGCTTTCTTT. Amino acids: CASSEAGRGFPEAFF.

The chain is built from TRBV5-1 and TRBJ1-1, with 7 bases matching TRBD1. Losses at the gene ends were 4 bases for V and 6 bases for J; bases not matched to a gene: 12. The germline V gene has CDR1 SGHRS and CDR2 YFSETQ. CDR3 length equals 15 residues. The CDR3 DNA is TGCGCCAGCAGCCCACCGGGACAGCTGCTGGCTGAAGCTTTCTTT. This codes for CASSPPGQLLAEAFF. The full variable domain, rest sourced from reference TRBV5-1 and TRBJ1-1, is KAGVTQTPRYLIKTRGQQVTLSCSPISGHRSVSWYQQTPGQGLQFLFEYFSETQRNKGNFPGRFSGRQFSNSRSEMNVSTLELGDSALYLCASSPPGQLLAEAFFGQGTRLTVV.

This rearrangement joins TRBV18 to TRBJ2-6; 8 positions match TRBD1. The CDR3 has 16 residues. V gave up 3 bases and J gave up 12 bases; unmatched junction bases: 13. Germline V lookup: CDR1 KGHSH, CDR2 LQKENI. Here the CDR3 DNA reads TGTGCCAGCTCACCGCCCGGACAGGGTGTGGGGGGCGTCCTGACTTTC. It specifies CASSPPGQGVGGVLTF.

This clone was detected only a few times. V usage is TRBV11-2 and J usage is TRBJ2-1, with D possibly being TRBD1 (6 bases). CDR3 length: 13 residues. Germline V gene lookup returns CDR1 SGHAT and CDR2 FQNNGV. The ends were cut back, 0 bases at V and 10 bases at J, with 10 bases in the middle. The CDR3 spells CASSLDRGTEQFF. The CDR3 nucleotides read TGTGCCAGCAGCTTAGATAGGGGGACCGAGCAGTTCTTC.

This clone was detected only a few times. The V gene is TRBV6-1, the J gene TRBJ2-1; 8 bases are shared with TRBD1. The CDR3 contains 18 residues. The V and J ends lost 4 bases and 6 bases, in that order; junction bases with no gene match: 17. Looked up from germline, CDR1 is MNHNS and CDR2 is SASEGT. This CDR3 reads CASSGKTGARGAFNEQFF. The CDR3 DNA is TGTGCCAGCAGTGGGAAGACAGGGGCCCGGGGAGCATTCAATGAGCAGTTCTTC.

The chain recombines TRBV24-1 with TRBJ2-1, with TRBD2 identical over 10 bases. The CDR3 runs 14 residues. With V trimmed by 1 base and J by 8 bases, 1 base remained unmatched. Germline V gene sequence: CDR1 KGHDR, CDR2 SFDVKD. CDR3 loop: CATSDLGTSDEQFF. The CDR3 DNA follows: TGTGCCACCAGTGATTTAGGGACTAGCGATGAGCAGTTCTTC.

This sequence joins TRBV7-2 and TRBJ2-7; 8 bases match TRBD2. V trimming: 8 bases; J trimming: 3 bases; junction bases outside the gene matches: 12. The V gene's germline CDR1 is SGHTA and CDR2 FQGNSA. CDR3 length: 15 residues. The CDR3 is CASAVGLAGLYEQYF. CDR3 nucleotides: TGTGCCAGCGCAGTAGGGCTAGCGGGCCTCTACGAGCAGTACTTC.

The genes are TRBV6-2 or TRBV6-3 and TRBJ1-1, with D hard to call. Per the germline V gene, CDR1 is MNHEY and CDR2 is SVGEGT. The CDR3 runs to 12 residues. V was trimmed by 0 bases and J by 7 bases, leaving 6 bases between them. CDR3 in DNA: TGTGCCAGCAGTTACTCAACTATTGAAGCTTTCTTT. Translating gives CASSYSTIEAFF.

This clone was counted only a few times. V and J are TRBV9 and TRBJ2-2; a weak D match, TRBD1 (5 bases). Trimming cost V 3 bases and J 6 bases, with 18 bases left between them. This CDR3 has 16 amino acids. The germline V gene encodes CDR1 SGDLS and CDR2 YYNGEE. CDR3 loop: CASSEGPVGIPGELFF. The CDR3, as DNA: TGTGCCAGCAGCGAGGGGCCCGTGGGGATTCCCGGGGAGCTGTTTTTT.

This clone was picked up one time. The chain uses TRBV3-1 (or the pseudogene TRBV3-2) and TRBJ1-1; no reliable D call. The V end was cut by 4 bases, the J end by 5 bases, with 5 bases between. Germline lookup yields CDR1 LGHDT and CDR2 YNNKEL (reference sequence). The CDR3 runs to 11 residues. The CDR3 spells CASSRRTEAFF. The DNA of the CDR3 is TGTGCCAGCAGCCGACGGACTGAAGCTTTCTTT.

This clone has only a few counts. The rearrangement joins TRBV9 to TRBJ1-1, with TRBD1 matching 8 bases. The CDR3 sequence is 13 residues long. After removal of 2 bases from V and 9 bases from J, the junction contained 6 bases not matched to a gene. Germline CDR1 and CDR2: SGDLS and YYNGEE. DNA of the CDR3: TGTGCCAGCAGCGTTACAGGGACAGGCCAAGCTTTCTTT. Its translation: CASSVTGTGQAFF.

The genes are TRBV4-3 and TRBJ2-5, with a tentative D call TRBD1 (6 bases). Germline CDR1 LGHNA, CDR2 YSLEER. Deletions cut 3 bases from V and 5 bases from J, with 10 bases between. The CDR3 length is 13 residues. The DNA for the CDR3 is TGCGCCAGCAGCCAGCAGGGGATGGAGACCCAGTACTTC. This encodes CASSQQGMETQYF.

The chain carries TRBV6-4 and TRBJ2-3; D may match TRBD1 or TRBD2 (6 bases each). Germline V gives CDR1 MRHNA, CDR2 SNTAGT. The V end lost 5 bases, the J end lost 6 bases, and 18 bases lay between the germline ends. The CDR3 is made up of 15 amino acids. This chain's CDR3 is CASSLTIGGRDTQYF. The CDR3, as DNA: TGTGCCAGCAGTCTTACCATCGGGGGCCGGGATACGCAGTATTTT.

This clone was recorded a few times. The CDR3: CASSSRGQGSYNEQFF. DNA for the CDR3: TGTGCCAGCAGTTCCCGGGGACAGGGATCCTACAATGAGCAGTTCTTC. The V gene is TRBV7-3, the J gene TRBJ2-1, with TRBD1 matching over 9 bases. Germline lookup yields CDR1 SGHTA and CDR2 FQGTGA. The trim removed 6 bases at V and 1 base at J, leaving 7 bases unmatched. CDR3 length equals 16 residues.

Ten or more counts support this clone. V gene TRBV28 combines with J gene TRBJ2-7; 7 positions match TRBD1. The junction had 11 bases not matched to a gene; V was cut back by 6 bases and J by 3 bases. The CDR3 has 15 residues. Germline loops: CDR1 MDHEN, CDR2 SYDVKM. The CDR3 sequence: CASSLRDSDNYEQYF. The CDR3 nucleotides read TGTGCCAGCAGCCTCCGGGACAGTGACAACTACGAGCAGTACTTC.

This chain joins TRBV30 and TRBJ2-1, with D perhaps assigned TRBD1 or TRBD2 (5 bases each). Germline V CDR1 and CDR2: GTSNPN, SVGIG (reference sequence). This CDR3 has 14 residues. V was clipped by 7 bases and J by 4 bases, with 17 bases between them. The CDR3 here is CAFRSQGEYNEQFF. The CDR3 nucleotides read TGTGCCTTCCGGTCCCAGGGAGAGTACAATGAGCAGTTCTTC.

The chain uses TRBV27 and TRBJ2-3, with D uncertain. Trimming shortened V by 0 bases and J by 1 base, and 11 bases separated the two germline ends. Germline V gives CDR1 MNHEY, CDR2 SMNVEV (reference sequence). The CDR3 is made up of 16 amino acids. For the CDR3, the DNA is TGTGCCAGCAGTTTATCGAGGTTGGGTGGCACAGATACGCAGTATTTT. It is translated as CASSLSRLGGTDTQYF.

CDR3: CSVPEGTDTQYF. CDR3 in DNA: TGCAGCGTTCCGGAGGGCACAGATACGCAGTATTTT. The chain links TRBV29-1 to TRBJ2-3; maybe TRBD2 (5 bases). Between the trimmed V and J ends, which lost 5 bases and 1 base, there was a span of 7 bases. Per the germline V gene, CDR1 is SQVTM and CDR2 is ANQGSEA. The CDR3 extends over 12 amino acids.

The sample holds a few counts of this clone. The rearrangement links TRBV5-1 to TRBJ2-1, with TRBD1 matching over 12 bases. The J segment lost 1 base and the V segment lost 0 bases, leaving 5 bases of the junction unmatched. Per the germline V gene, CDR1 is SGHRS and CDR2 is YFSETQ. The CDR3 spans 18 residues. The CDR3 here is CASSLGDRGPLSYNEQFF. The CDR3 bases are TGCGCCAGCAGCTTGGGGGACAGGGGGCCTCTTTCCTACAATGAGCAGTTCTTC.

V gene TRBV5-4 combines with J gene TRBJ1-2; TRBD1 matches at 8 bases. The CDR3 has 14 residues. Per germline, CDR1 SGHNT and CDR2 YYREEE (reference sequence). V shed 3 bases, J shed 6 bases, and the junction held 7 bases outside the gene matches. This chain's CDR3 is CASSYLDREDGYTF. CDR3 bases: TGTGCCAGCAGCTACTTGGACAGGGAGGATGGCTACACCTTC.

The rearrangement links TRBV24-1 to TRBJ1-2, with D hard to call. The CDR3 runs to 17 residues. Germline V lookup: CDR1 KGHDR, CDR2 SFDVKD. Trimming took 0 bases from V and 4 from J, leaving 17 bases between them. CDR3 region: CATSDLRFVAPGYGYTF. The DNA for the CDR3 is TGTGCCACCAGTGATTTGCGATTCGTCGCACCGGGCTATGGCTACACCTTC.

This chain uses TRBV12-3 or TRBV12-4 with TRBJ1-2, with D possibly being TRBD1 (5 bases). Trimming removed 3 bases at V and 4 bases at J, with 9 bases between. The CDR3 loop spans 13 amino acids. This chain's CDR3 is CASSFRASYGYTF. The CDR3 DNA reads as TGTGCCAGCAGTTTCAGGGCGAGCTATGGCTACACCTTC.

This sequence joins TRBV29-1 and TRBJ1-2; the match to TRBD1 covers 9 bases. Losses at the gene ends were 5 bases for V and 1 base for J; bases not matched to a gene: 5. Germline CDR1 is SQVTM and CDR2 is ANQGSEA. CDR3 size: 14 residues. The CDR3 DNA sequence: TGCAGCGTTAAGGGACAGGGTTTTAACTATGGCTACACCTTC. Translating gives CSVKGQGFNYGYTF.

The V gene is TRBV18, the J gene TRBJ2-7; 9 positions match TRBD1. The CDR3 contains 12 residues. Germline values: CDR1 KGHSH, CDR2 LQKENI. The ends lost 3 bases at V and 6 bases at J; junction bases unmatched: 0. The CDR3: CASSPTGGEQYF. CDR3 nucleotide sequence: TGTGCCAGCTCACCGACAGGGGGCGAGCAGTACTTC. The full variable domain, completed using reference TRBV18 and TRBJ2-7, is NAGVMQNPRHLVRRRGQEARLRCSPMKGHSHVYWYRQLPEEGLKFMVYLQKENIIDESGMPKERFSAEFPKEGPSILRIQQVVRGDSAAYFCASSPTGGEQYFGPGTRLTVT.

The V call is TRBV3-1 (or the pseudogene TRBV3-2), the J call TRBJ1-5, with 10 bases identical to TRBD1. Germline trimming cut 6 bases from V and 10 bases from J; bases unmatched to any gene: 12. CDR1 is LGHDT and CDR2 is YNNKEL in the germline V gene (reference sequence). The CDR3 sequence is 15 residues long. The CDR3 coding sequence is TGTGCCAGCAGTTCCGGGACAGGGGCATCGAGACCCCAGCATTTT. It encodes CASSSGTGASRPQHF.

The CDR3 protein is CASSSKYTGELFF. CDR3 in DNA: TGTGCCAGCAGTTCGAAGTACACCGGGGAGCTGTTTTTT. The chain links TRBV6-2 or TRBV6-3 to TRBJ2-2; D not certain. V was shortened by 4 bases and J by 3 bases, with 6 bases between the two germline ends. This CDR3 spans 13 amino acids. Germline V gene lookup returns CDR1 MNHEY and CDR2 SVGEGT.

This chain connects TRBV29-1 to TRBJ1-3, with a weak D call TRBD1 (5 bases). V lost 0 bases, J lost 9 bases, and 30 bases lay in between. Germline loops: CDR1 SQVTM, CDR2 ANQGSEA. CDR3 length equals 19 residues. For the CDR3, the DNA is TGCAGCGTTGAAGATCCAAGACAGAGTCTAACCCCCGAGCTAAGCACCATATATTTT. This codes for CSVEDPRQSLTPELSTIYF.

CDR3 sequence: CASSLGEGLNTEAFF. The CDR3 DNA reads as TGTGCCAGCAGCTTAGGAGAGGGACTGAACACTGAAGCTTTCTTT. This chain joins TRBV11-3 and TRBJ1-1; D might be TRBD1 (5 bases). The germline V gene encodes CDR1 SGHNT and CDR2 YENEEA. V dropped 1 base and J dropped 0 bases, with 9 bases sitting between them. This CDR3 region has 15 residues.

This clone has only one observation. This chain connects TRBV24-1 to TRBJ2-1, with 12 positions matching TRBD2. The CDR3 spans 17 residues. Germline lookup yields CDR1 KGHDR and CDR2 SFDVKD. With 3 bases clipped from V and 7 bases from J, the junction kept 9 bases outside the gene matches. The CDR3 loop is CATSDGLAGGLLNEQFF. The DNA for the CDR3 is TGTGCCACCAGTGATGGGCTAGCGGGGGGGCTACTAAATGAGCAGTTCTTC.